The 12 T cell receptor beta chains below all came from one sample that was sequenced in a study of cytomegalovirus exposure and HLA in healthy donors listed by TCRdb under 2017. The library came from the immunoSEQ multiplex PCR assay. A mixture of 60 forward primers for TCR Vbeta segments and 13 reverse primers for TCR Jbeta segments was used in the multiplex PCR. The source is immuneACCESS, and TCRdb retained only in-frame sequences with V and J called. Part of the clones is not carried over; for the studies checked, unresolved V genes explain less than half of this, and the remainder is unexplained. Counted in this sample were over 100,000 clones; roughly 76% of them appeared once. Clones ranked in the top ten supply roughly an eighth of the sample. Material: PBMCs. Receptor source: a woman in her 40s in good health and CMV-seropositive.

J is TRBJ2-4 and V is TRBV23-1, with 10 bases lining up with TRBD1. TRBV23-1 is an ORF for which the function is uncertain. Trimming at V came to 6 bases and at J to 0 bases, leaving 5 bases not matched to a gene. The CDR3 sequence is 16 residues long. This chain's CDR3 is CASSPGQGLAKNIQYF. CDR3 sequence (DNA): TGCGCCAGCAGCCCGGGACAGGGGCTAGCCAAAAACATTCAGTACTTC.

CDR3: CASSRGQNTEAFF. Written as DNA, the CDR3 is TGTGCCAGCAGCCGCGGACAGAACACTGAAGCTTTCTTT. J is TRBJ1-1 and V is TRBV6-6; D is perhaps TRBD1 (5 bases). This CDR3 is 13 amino acids long. Germline CDR1 is MNHNY and CDR2 is SVGAGI (reference sequence). Trimming took 6 bases from V and 1 from J, leaving 9 bases between them.

The rearrangement joins TRBV5-1 to TRBJ1-6; the D gene is possibly TRBD1 (5 bases). Germline V gene lookup returns CDR1 SGHRS and CDR2 YFSETQ. The CDR3 consists of 15 residues. V was shortened by 0 bases and J by 7 bases, with 11 bases between the two germline ends. CDR3 residues: CASSLETGNNSPLHF. As DNA, the CDR3 is TGCGCCAGCAGCTTGGAAACAGGAAACAATTCACCCCTCCACTTT. The full variable domain, rest sourced from reference TRBV5-1 and TRBJ1-6, is KAGVTQTPRYLIKTRGQQVTLSCSPISGHRSVSWYQQTPGQGLQFLFEYFSETQRNKGNFPGRFSGRQFSNSRSEMNVSTLELGDSALYLCASSLETGNNSPLHFGNGTRLTVT.

The chain is built from TRBV27 and TRBJ1-1; the D gene is possibly TRBD1 (6 bases). V was cut by 3 bases and J by 6 bases, with 14 bases left in between. The CDR3 consists of 14 residues. Germline CDR1 and CDR2: MNHEY and SMNVEV (reference sequence). The CDR3 protein is CASSFRGELPEAFF. In DNA, the CDR3 is TGTGCCAGCAGTTTCAGGGGTGAACTCCCTGAAGCTTTCTTT.

The chain has TRBV2 and TRBJ2-7; D ambiguous. The CDR3 has 15 amino acids. From germline, CDR1 is SNHLY and CDR2 FYNNEI. V was trimmed by 1 base and J by 5 bases, leaving 15 bases between them. The DNA for the CDR3 is TGTGCCAGCAGTGAAGGGTACGGGTTGATGAACGAGCAGTACTTC. It specifies CASSEGYGLMNEQYF.

This clone was observed a handful of times. This chain joins TRBV30 and TRBJ2-5; maybe TRBD2 (5 bases). V was clipped by 5 bases and J by 2 bases, with 15 bases between them. The CDR3 length is 14 residues. CDR1 is GTSNPN, CDR2 SVGIG, per germline (reference sequence). The CDR3 spells CAWDPGFIQETQYF. Here the CDR3 DNA reads TGTGCCTGGGATCCGGGGTTCATACAAGAGACCCAGTACTTC.

The genes are TRBV2 and TRBJ1-5; possible D gene TRBD1, 6 bases. The length of the CDR3 is 15 residues. Germline CDR1 is SNHLY and CDR2 is FYNNEI. Trimming removed 1 base from V and 4 bases from J, with 11 bases in between. The CDR3 reads CASSEGTGLNQPQHF. CDR3 DNA: TGTGCCAGCAGTGAAGGTACAGGGTTAAATCAGCCCCAGCATTTT.

This clone is a singleton in its sample. This sequence joins TRBV27 and TRBJ2-7; 8 bases align to TRBD1. In germline, CDR1 is MNHEY, CDR2 SMNVEV (reference sequence). Germline trimming cut 3 bases from V and 2 bases from J; bases unmatched to any gene: 9. The CDR3 contains 16 residues. CDR3 nucleotides: TGTGCCAGCAGTTTGGCCCGACAGGGGACCACCTACGAGCAGTACTTC. This codes for CASSLARQGTTYEQYF.

The chain combines TRBV7-2 with TRBJ1-2; D is perhaps TRBD1 (5 bases). The CDR3 is made up of 13 amino acids. Deletions cut 6 bases from V and 2 bases from J, with 10 bases between. CDR1 and CDR2 (germline): SGHTA, FQGNSA. The CDR3 bases are TGTGCCAGCAGTTTCGACAGAAACTATGGCTACACCTTC. This sequence encodes CASSFDRNYGYTF.

The chain links TRBV19 to TRBJ1-1, with D hard to call. This CDR3 contains 15 residues. V lost 4 bases, J lost 4 bases, and 16 bases lay in between. Germline loops: CDR1 LNHDA, CDR2 SQIVND (reference sequence). In DNA, the CDR3 is TGTGCCAGTAGTACCCGAGAGGGCTTCGGCACTGAAGCTTTCTTT. The encoded protein is CASSTREGFGTEAFF.

This chain joins TRBV5-1 and TRBJ1-6; no firm D call. Germline CDR1 is SGHRS and CDR2 is YFSETQ. Trimming took off 0 bases at V and 9 bases at J, with 13 bases between the two ends. The CDR3 totals 15 residues. CDR3 in DNA: TGCGCCAGCAGCTTGGGAGGGAGTGGGAGTTCACCCCTCCACTTT. It encodes CASSLGGSGSSPLHF.

The V gene is TRBV5-1, the J gene TRBJ2-4; a weak D match, TRBD1 (5 bases). V was clipped by 2 bases and J by 9 bases, with 15 bases between them. From germline, CDR1 is SGHRS and CDR2 YFSETQ. The CDR3 is 14 residues long. The DNA of the CDR3 is TGCGCCAGCAGCTTTAACGGACAAGACGGCATTCAGTACTTC. Translated, it gives CASSFNGQDGIQYF.